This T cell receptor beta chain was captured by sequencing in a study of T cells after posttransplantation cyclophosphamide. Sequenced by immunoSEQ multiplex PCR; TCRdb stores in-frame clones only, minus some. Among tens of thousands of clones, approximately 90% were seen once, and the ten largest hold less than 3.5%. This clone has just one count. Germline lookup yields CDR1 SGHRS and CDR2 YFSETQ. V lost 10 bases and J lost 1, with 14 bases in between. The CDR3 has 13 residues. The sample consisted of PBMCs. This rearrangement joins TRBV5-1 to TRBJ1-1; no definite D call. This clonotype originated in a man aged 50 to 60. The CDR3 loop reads CAAQIQSNTEAFF. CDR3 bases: TGCGCCGCCCAGATACAGTCGAACACTGAAGCTTTCTTT. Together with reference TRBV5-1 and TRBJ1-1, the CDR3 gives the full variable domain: KAGVTQTPRYLIKTRGQQVTLSCSPISGHRSVSWYQQTPGQGLQFLFEYFSETQRNKGNFPGRFSGRQFSNSRSEMNVSTLELGDSALYLCAAQIQSNTEAFFGQGTRLTVV.